Each of the 28 T cell receptor beta chains below was sequenced from the same sample in a study of CD8+CD57+ T cells in acquired aplastic anemia (dated 2018 in TCRdb). Sequencing was carried out with an Illumina HiSeq 2000. Profiling of TCR beta VDJ combinations and CDR3 sequences used genomic DNA as the template. TCRdb reran the public reads through fastp at Q25 and MiXCR, keeping productive beta chains. Identical CDR3 protein sequences are pooled into one entry, listed with their most common genes and DNA. The sample table shows roughly 420,000 distinct CDR3 sequences, and 65% to 80% are seen once. Of the sample, 4% is held by the ten largest clones. The sequenced sample consisted of sorted CD4+, CD8+, or CD8+CD57+ T cells (not recorded which) from PBMCs. These receptors all come from a human donor in good health, serving as a control.

This clonotype came up many times. V gene TRBV7-2 combines with J gene TRBJ2-7, with D unclear. This CDR3 region has 12 residues. The V gene's germline CDR1 is SGHTA and CDR2 FQGNSA. V was pared by 3 bases and J by 9 bases, with 12 bases between. Written as DNA, the CDR3 is TGTGCCAGCAGCTTGCTGGTTTTCGGGCAGTACTTC. This sequence encodes CASSLLVFGQYF.

V is TRBV5-1 and J is TRBJ2-7; D uncertain. CDR1 is SGHRS and CDR2 is YFSETQ in the germline V gene. V lost 0 bases to trimming and J lost 6 bases, with 10 bases between them. The CDR3 has 13 amino acids. The CDR3 spells CASSLEAGPEQYF. CDR3 bases: TGCGCCAGCAGCTTGGAGGCAGGCCCCGAGCAGTACTTC.

The genes are TRBV7-3 and TRBJ1-5; D may be TRBD1 (5 bases). Germline values: CDR1 SGHTA, CDR2 FQGTGA. This CDR3 has 15 amino acids. Trimming took 4 bases from V and 11 from J, leaving 21 bases between them. The CDR3 here is CASSWTGVGSKTQHF. The CDR3 nucleotides are TGTGCCAGCAGCTGGACGGGGGTAGGCTCTAAGACCCAGCATTTT.

This clonotype was recorded at least ten times. This sequence joins TRBV5-1 and TRBJ2-5, with 8 bases matching TRBD1. V lost 4 bases to trimming and J lost 4 bases; unmatched junction nucleotides: 15. The CDR3 has 17 amino acids. CDR1 is SGHRS and CDR2 is YFSETQ in the germline V gene. The DNA of the CDR3 is TGCGCCAGCAGCCTGGACCCGACAGGGGTGGCCGCAGAGACCCAGTACTTC. Translation gives CASSLDPTGVAAETQYF.

The chain joins TRBV20-1 to TRBJ1-1; 7 bases align to TRBD1. Germline V gene data show CDR1 as DFQATT and CDR2 as SNEGSKA (reference sequence). CDR3 length: 12 residues. With 5 bases clipped from V and 7 bases from J, the junction kept 7 bases outside the gene matches. The CDR3 protein is CSAQQTGLEAFF. The CDR3, as DNA: TGCAGTGCTCAACAGACAGGGCTTGAAGCTTTCTTT.

J is TRBJ1-3 and V is TRBV12-3 or TRBV12-4; 7 bases fit TRBD1. The V segment lost 3 bases and the J segment 4 bases; nucleotides outside the gene matches: 3. The CDR3 runs to 14 residues. The CDR3 loop reads CASSFDRVGNTIYF. CDR3 bases: TGTGCCAGCAGTTTTGACAGGGTGGGAAACACCATATATTTT.

With regard to this clonotype: The final CDR3 position lacks the conserved phenylalanine or tryptophan, pointing to a likely read error. The DNA is left out, because the CDR3 cannot be placed on it with certainty; the CDR3 is given as TCRdb lists it. V and J are TRBV7-9 and TRBJ2-1; TRBD1, as called in the table, went unchecked against the DNA. The CDR3 is 13 amino acids in total, end residues counted. The germline gives CDR1 SEHNR, CDR2 FQNEAQ (reference sequence). CDR3 protein: CASSLKRGTYKYQ.

This clonotype was detected ten times or more. The rearrangement links TRBV7-2 to TRBJ1-1; 7 positions match TRBD1. Germline V gives CDR1 SGHTA, CDR2 FQGNSA. The CDR3 length is 13 residues. J lost 4 bases, V lost 5 bases, and 4 bases had no gene match. The CDR3 here is CASSADRSTEAFF. CDR3 DNA: TGTGCCAGCAGCGCGGACAGGTCCACTGAAGCTTTCTTT. Full variable domain (missing parts from reference TRBV7-2 and TRBJ1-1): GAGVSQSPSNKVTEKGKDVELRCDPISGHTALYWYRQSLGQGLEFLIYFQGNSAPDKSGLPSDRFSAERTGGSVSTLTIQRTQQEDSAVYLCASSADRSTEAFFGQGTRLTVV.

This clonotype showed up many times. The chain combines TRBV12-3 or TRBV12-4 with TRBJ2-3; possible D gene TRBD2, 5 bases. V was pared by 2 bases and J by 7 bases, with 13 bases between. This CDR3 is 14 amino acids long. The CDR3 is CASSLSLAPYTQYF. The CDR3 nucleotides read TGTGCCAGCAGTTTAAGCCTAGCACCCTATACGCAGTATTTT.

Comments on this clonotype: At one of its ends the junction is not consistent with the germline gene, which may arise from a read error. V is TRBV3-1 and J is TRBJ1-1, with D unresolved. This CDR3 has 13 residues. CDR1 is LGHDT, CDR2 YNNKEL, per germline (reference sequence). CDR3 residues: CASSSNSETEASF. In DNA form, the CDR3 reads TGTGCCAGCAGCTCAAACTCGGAGACTGAAGCTTCCTTT.

With regard to this clonotype: A read error is likely, as this CDR3 ends without the conserved phenylalanine or tryptophan. Because the CDR3's place on the DNA is in doubt, the DNA is left out and the CDR3 is given as listed by TCRdb. The chain recombines TRBV29-1 with TRBJ2-5; no DNA check was done on the table's D call, TRBD1. Germline V CDR1 and CDR2: SQVTM, ANQGSEA. The CDR3 sequence runs 12 residues, both termini included. The CDR3 loop is CSGGDGQETHYC.

Details on this clonotype: The germline gene is not matched at one end of the junction; a read error may be the cause. J is TRBJ1-2 and V is TRBV7-8; D remains ambiguous. The CDR3 is 15 amino acids. CDR1 and CDR2 from the germline V gene are SGHVS and FQNEAQ. The CDR3 is CASSVPGESNYGHTF. In DNA form, the CDR3 reads TGTGCCAGCAGCGTACCAGGTGAGTCTAACTATGGCCACACCTTC.

Many counts were recorded for this clonotype. The chain uses TRBV6-4 and TRBJ1-2; D is uncertain. Deletions cut 5 bases from V and 7 bases from J, with 14 bases between. Germline CDR1 is MRHNA and CDR2 is SNTAGT. CDR3 length: 13 amino acids. In nucleotides, the CDR3 is TGTGCCAGCAGTTCAGGCACCCGGATTGGCTACACCTTC. Protein sequence: CASSSGTRIGYTF.

This rearrangement joins TRBV15 to TRBJ2-1; 9 nucleotides align to TRBD1. This CDR3 comprises 19 residues. Germline V gene sequence: CDR1 LNHNV, CDR2 YYDKDF (reference sequence). Germline trimming cut 3 bases from V and 4 bases from J; bases unmatched to any gene: 16. In DNA form, the CDR3 reads TGTGCCACCAGCAGTGAGATACAAGGGGGACAGGGCCTTTACAATGAGCAGTTCTTC. Amino acids: CATSSEIQGGQGLYNEQFF.

The chain uses TRBV9 and TRBJ1-2, with D maybe TRBD1 (5 bases). CDR1 and CDR2 (germline): SGDLS, YYNGEE. Trimming pared 6 bases from V and 7 bases from J, leaving 16 bases between. This CDR3 is built from 13 residues. The CDR3 region has the DNA TGTGCCAGCAAAGTTGCAGGGACGGCTGGCTACACCTTC. Its protein is CASKVAGTAGYTF.

This clonotype was observed once. The germline gene is not matched at one end of the junction; a read error may be the cause. The rearrangement uses TRBV7-3 and TRBJ1-6; the D is unclear. Germline V CDR1 and CDR2: SGHTA, FQGTGA. The CDR3 consists of 16 residues. CDR3 sequence: CASSQTRASDTPPLHF. CDR3 DNA: TGTGCCAGCAGCCAAACGAGGGCCTCAGATACGCCACCTCTCCACTTT.

About this clonotype: Germline is not matched at one junction end, which may reflect a read error. This chain uses TRBV7-2 with TRBJ2-7; no clear D. The CDR3 spans 14 residues. The germline V gene encodes CDR1 SGHTA and CDR2 FQGNSA. The CDR3 spells CASSLAPGGQETQF. The CDR3 DNA reads as TGTGCCAGCAGCTTAGCGCCAGGTGGCCAAGAGACCCAGTTC. The full variable domain, its missing parts supplied by reference TRBV7-2 and TRBJ2-7, is GAGVSQSPSNKVTEKGKDVELRCDPISGHTALYWYRQSLGQGLEFLIYFQGNSAPDKSGLPSDRFSAERTGGSVSTLTIQRTQQEDSAVYLCASSLAPGGQETQFGPGTRLTVT.

This clonotype was counted at least ten times. The CDR3: CSARDTLAEGATYNEQFF. Here the CDR3 DNA reads TGCAGTGCTAGAGATACGCTGGCTGAGGGGGCGACCTACAATGAGCAGTTCTTC. The J gene is TRBJ2-1, the V gene TRBV20-1; 7 nucleotides match TRBD1. CDR3 size: 18 residues. CDR1 is DFQATT and CDR2 is SNEGSKA in the germline V gene (reference sequence). V was pared by 0 bases and J by 2 bases, with 13 bases of the junction left unmatched.

The chain employs TRBV29-1 and TRBJ2-7, with D unclear. Trimming removed 6 bases from V and 9 bases from J, with 15 bases in between. The CDR3 runs 11 residues. Germline CDR1 is SQVTM and CDR2 is ANQGSEA. CDR3 nucleotide sequence: TGCAGCGTCTCGGACCCTGCCGGGCAGTACTTC. It translates to CSVSDPAGQYF.

V usage is TRBV7-6 and J usage is TRBJ1-1; D gene ambiguous. Germline values: CDR1 SGHVS, CDR2 FNYEAQ. Trimming stripped 7 bases from V and 13 bases from J, with 22 bases between. The CDR3 contains 13 residues. Here the CDR3 DNA reads TGTGCCAGCACCCTAGCCCGGTATACTGAGGTTTTCTTT. It translates to CASTLARYTEVFF. Variable domain in full (rest from reference TRBV7-6 and TRBJ1-1): GAGVSQSPRYKVTKRGQDVALRCDPISGHVSLYWYRQALGQGPEFLTYFNYEAQQDKSGLPNDRFSAERPEGSISTLTIQRTEQRDSAMYRCASTLARYTEVFFGQGTRLTVV.

The V gene is TRBV15, the J gene TRBJ2-2, with D perhaps TRBD1 (5 bases). This CDR3 is 14 amino acids long. Trimming stripped 4 bases from V and 10 bases from J, with 16 bases between. Germline V CDR1 and CDR2: LNHNV, YYDKDF (reference sequence). This CDR3 reads CATSIGVNPEELFF. In DNA form, the CDR3 reads TGTGCCACCAGCATAGGGGTTAACCCGGAGGAGCTGTTTTTT.

The rearrangement joins TRBV6-5 to TRBJ1-4; D not certain. V lost 3 bases, J lost 13 bases, and 12 bases lay in between. Germline-derived CDR1 and CDR2 are MNHEY and SVGAGI. The CDR3 runs 12 residues. The CDR3, as DNA: TGTGCCAGCAGTTATACTATAGGGTTACTGTTTTTT. The encoded protein is CASSYTIGLLFF.

Comment on this clonotype: At one end the junction does not follow the germline gene, possibly because of a read error. The V and J genes are TRBV15 and TRBJ1-6; D remains unclear. This CDR3 region has 15 residues. From germline, CDR1 is LNHNV and CDR2 YYDKDF (reference sequence). The DNA for the CDR3 is TGTGCCAGCAGTCCACAGAATATCTATAATTCTCCCCTCCACTTT. It codes for CASSPQNIYNSPLHF.

To note about this clonotype: At one of its ends the junction is not consistent with the germline gene, which may arise from a read error. The chain is built from TRBV29-1 and TRBJ2-3; D uncertain. The CDR3 is made up of 14 amino acids. Germline CDR1 is SQVTM and CDR2 is ANQGSEA. For the CDR3, the DNA is TGCAGTGTGAAAAGGCTGCCCCCCACAGATGCGCAGTATTTT. Its translation: CSVKRLPPTDAQYF.

As to this clonotype: This may arise from a read error, as a much more abundant clone is one base away. J is TRBJ1-1 and V is TRBV9; TRBD1 matches at 9 bases. The V gene's germline CDR1 is SGDLS and CDR2 YYNGEE. V was clipped by 4 bases and J by 6 bases; unmatched bases: 13. This CDR3 has 16 amino acids. CDR3 amino acids: CASSKTGGAENAEAFF. For the CDR3, the DNA is TGTGCCAGCAGCAAAACAGGGGGCGCAGAAAACGCTGAAGCTTTCTTT. The variable domain in full, completed from reference TRBV9 and TRBJ1-1, reads DSGVTQTPKHLITATGQRVTLRCSPRSGDLSVYWYQQSLDQGLQFLIQYYNGEERAKGNILERFSAQQFPDLHSELNLSSLELGDSALYFCASSKTGGAENAEAFFGQGTRLTVV.

This clonotype appeared many times. The chain has TRBV3-2 and TRBJ2-7; the tabulated D call, TRBD1, remains unverified against the DNA. TRBV3-2 is termed a pseudogene. This CDR3 spans 17 amino acids. CDR3: CASSPAGTGGVGSEQYF. CDR3 bases: TGTGCCAGCAGCCCAGCCGGGACAGGGGGCGTTGGAAGCGAGCAGTACTTC.

Comment on this clonotype: One junction end does not reproduce the germline sequence, and a read error may be involved. The gene calls are TRBV7-9 and TRBJ1-5, with D hard to call. This CDR3 is 15 amino acids long. The germline gives CDR1 SEHNR, CDR2 FQNEAQ (reference sequence). CDR3 amino acids: CASSSTRPSNPPQHF. As DNA, the CDR3 is TGTGCCAGCAGTTCGACAAGGCCCAGCAATCCGCCCCAGCATTTT.

This clonotype was recorded many times. The chain combines TRBV29-1 with TRBJ2-5; possibly TRBD1 or TRBD2 for D (5 bases each). This CDR3 contains 15 residues. Trimming removed 4 bases from V and 3 bases from J, with 18 bases in between. Germline V CDR1 and CDR2: SQVTM, ANQGSEA. CDR3 nucleotides: TGCAGCGTTGGTGGGGGTAGCTGGGTGGAAGAGACCCAGTACTTC. Amino acids: CSVGGGSWVEETQYF.